This T cell receptor beta chain originates from a study of T cells in Graves' hyperthyroidism and ophthalmopathy. Patients were excluded for uncontrolled infection, other autoimmune disease, pregnancy or lactation. This CDR3 region has 14 residues. Trimming cost V 2 bases and J 1 base, with 8 bases left between them. Germline-derived CDR1 and CDR2 are GTSNPN and SVGIG (reference sequence). This clonotype has a handful of counts. RNA transcripts yielded amplified TCR beta CDR3 regions. The HTBI set primed first-round TCR CDR3 RT-PCR. MiXCR was run by TCRdb on the multiplex PCR reads, yielding one entry per CDR3 protein. The sample has fewer than 750,000 distinct CDR3 sequences, more than 14% seen once; the top ten hold roughly an eighth.

The receptor was derived from a woman aged 50 to 65 with Graves' ophthalmopathy. The source material was blood. This chain joins TRBV30 and TRBJ2-2, with D uncertain. Here the CDR3 reads CAWSWQMNTGELFF. CDR3 bases: TGTGCCTGGAGTTGGCAGATGAACACCGGGGAGCTGTTTTTT.